The 5 T cell receptor beta chains given below trace back to one sample, sequenced in a study of cytomegalovirus exposure and HLA in healthy donors. The PCR used 60 Vbeta and 13 Jbeta primers. Data came from immunoSEQ multiplex PCR; TCRdb stores just in-frame clones and leaves some out. Of under 150,000 clones in the sample, roughly four fifths were seen once. Sequencing was performed on PBMCs. The receptors shown here come from a male donor in good health and CMV-seronegative.

The chain couples TRBV29-1 to TRBJ2-3; possibly TRBD2 for D (5 bases). V lost 8 bases and J 10 bases, leaving 31 bases between the germline ends. Germline CDR1 SQVTM, CDR2 ANQGSEA. The CDR3 runs 16 residues. The chain's CDR3 is CSIPPDLSSIYEPQYF. DNA for the CDR3: TGCAGCATCCCGCCTGATTTATCTAGCATTTATGAACCGCAGTATTTT.

This chain joins TRBV28 and TRBJ2-7; D remains unclear. The V end lost 4 bases, the J end lost 3 bases, and 4 bases lay between the germline ends. The CDR3 has 11 amino acids. Germline V gives CDR1 MDHEN, CDR2 SYDVKM. The CDR3 loop is CASSSFYEQYF. The DNA of the CDR3 is TGTGCCAGCAGTTCGTTCTACGAGCAGTACTTC.

The V and J genes are TRBV7-9 and TRBJ2-2, with 7 bases identical to TRBD1. The ends lost 0 bases at V and 2 bases at J; junction bases unmatched: 6. Germline V CDR1 and CDR2: SEHNR, FQNEAQ (reference sequence). CDR3 size: 17 residues. The CDR3 loop reads CASSLASGTVNTGELFF. In DNA, the CDR3 is TGTGCCAGCAGCTTAGCCTCCGGGACAGTTAACACCGGGGAGCTGTTTTTT.

This chain connects TRBV5-6 to TRBJ2-7; no firm D call. Per germline, CDR1 SGHDT and CDR2 YYEEEE. Deletions cut 4 bases from V and 5 bases from J, with 7 bases between. The CDR3 has 11 amino acids. The CDR3 region is CASSLGHEQYF. CDR3 sequence (DNA): TGTGCCAGCAGCCTTGGGCACGAGCAGTACTTC.

The rearrangement links TRBV7-8 to TRBJ1-1; 11 bases fit TRBD1. V gave up 2 bases and J gave up 4 bases; unmatched junction bases: 9. Germline loops: CDR1 SGHVS, CDR2 FQNEAQ. The CDR3 extends over 17 amino acids. The CDR3 DNA reads as TGTGCCAGCAGCTTATATTGGGACAGGGGGTTTGGCACTGAAGCTTTCTTT. It specifies CASSLYWDRGFGTEAFF.